Sequencing of this T cell receptor (beta chain) was carried out in a study of response to subunit inactivated influenza vaccine (dated by TCRdb to the late 2010s). With regard to the full study: To follow how T cells responded to a trivalent subunit inactivated influenza vaccine, the researchers relied on deep quantitative profiling of the T cell receptor repertoire.

A note on this clonotype: The specificity of this receptor is unknown. Qualities for individual bases were not recorded, and no much larger clone is one base off.

The method was RT-PCR. The sample was run on an Illumina HiSeq 2500. TCRdb itself trimmed the public reads at Q25 with fastp, ran MiXCR and retained productive beta chains. Each entry is one CDR3 protein sequence, shown with its most common DNA and genes. In all, the sample holds approximately 500,000 distinct CDR3 sequences, and 13% of those were seen once. Approximately 14% of the sample comes from the top ten. Broader findings and caveats from the paper: The authors suggested that each seasonal influenza vaccination may recruit only a limited number of new T cells.

The sample's time point label, decoded: around 47 days after influenza vaccine administration. Reading from cysteine to phenylalanine, the CDR3 counts 14 amino acids. Solely the CDR3 DNA is kept, with 42 bases framed from the first base. The germline V gene yields MDHEN for CDR1 and SYDVKM for CDR2. V gives up 2 bases and J gives up 5 bases, and the segment between their germline ends measures 11 bases. The material was PBMCs from blood, obtained around seven weeks after vaccination. The rearrangement joined TRBV28 to TRBJ2-3; the D segment cannot be called with confidence. The TCR comes from a man aged 50 to 59 who received an inactivated influenza vaccine. Donor details come from another sample of the same person, matched by shared clones. The CDR3 region reads CASSLRVYLDTQYF. Here is the DNA: TGTGCCAGCAGTTTAAGGGTTTACTTAGATACGCAGTATTTT.